This T cell receptor (beta chain) came from a study of chemoradiotherapy in HPV16-positive cancers. Study in general: Candidate HPV-specific clones and shared TCR motifs came from a couple of HPV16-positive patients. Overall study findings and caveats: HPV-responsive T-cell expansion during chemoradiotherapy was linked to improved recurrence-free survival in HPV16-positive patients. Functional assays defining HPV-specific T cells used only a couple of HPV16-positive patients.

This CDR3 has 17 amino acids. Trimming removed 0 bases at V and 5 bases at J, with 21 bases between. Germline CDR1 reads SGHDT; CDR2 reads YYEEEE. Samples were taken several times over chemoradiotherapy. On this clone: Its antigen is not identified.

Sequencing used immunoSEQ multiplex PCR; TCRdb keeps in-frame clones, though not all of them. The data hold about 1,400 clones, with 72% observed a single time. This rearrangement joins TRBV5-6 to TRBJ2-7; D may be TRBD2 (6 bases). The sample here was tumor tissue, taken from a patient who underwent chemoradiotherapy. The receptor comes from a human donor with HPV-associated anogenital cancer. CDR3 bases: TGTGCCAGCAGCTTGGCTGGCGGGGCAAACTATGGGGACGAGCAGTACTTC. Its translation: CASSLAGGANYGDEQYF.